The 29 T cell receptor beta chains given below trace back to one sample, sequenced in a study of T cells after yellow fever vaccination. TCRdb re-called the 5' RACE reads with MiXCR, one entry per CDR3 protein. The sample has 450,000 to 550,000 distinct CDR3 sequences; 21% are singletons. The material sequenced was PBMCs, taken less than 25 days after the first yellow fever vaccination. All receptors come from a man younger than 30 who received the YFV17D yellow fever vaccine.

J is TRBJ2-7 and V is TRBV20-1; a weak D match, TRBD2 (5 bases). Germline V gene data show CDR1 as DFQATT and CDR2 as SNEGSKA (reference sequence). CDR3 length: 13 residues. CDR3 in amino acids: CSSSQAAGYEQYF. The CDR3 nucleotides are TGCAGCTCTAGCCAGGCCGCGGGCTACGAGCAGTACTTC.

This clonotype was seen ten or more times. Here the CDR3 reads CATSDVWQGADTQYF. CDR3 sequence (DNA): TGTGCCACCAGTGACGTATGGCAGGGCGCAGATACGCAGTATTTT. J is TRBJ2-3 and V is TRBV24-1, with D tentatively TRBD1 (5 bases). Deletions cut 4 bases from V and 4 bases from J, with 14 bases between. The V gene's germline CDR1 is KGHDR and CDR2 SFDVKD. The CDR3 extends over 15 amino acids.

The V and J genes are TRBV12-3 or TRBV12-4 and TRBJ1-1; D possibly corresponds to TRBD1 (6 bases). This CDR3 is 14 amino acids long. Trimming pared 6 bases from V and 0 bases from J, leaving 11 bases between. Written as DNA, the CDR3 is TGTGCCAGCAGGGTACAGGGTTTGAACACTGAAGCTTTCTTT. Protein sequence: CASRVQGLNTEAFF.

Only a few counts were recorded for this clonotype. The chain links TRBV4-3 to TRBJ1-5; TRBD1 agrees at 7 bases. CDR1 and CDR2 (germline): LGHNA, YSLEER. V shed 4 bases, J shed 6 bases, and the junction held 6 bases outside the gene matches. The CDR3 contains 14 residues. The chain's CDR3 is CASSPGQDLQPQHF. The CDR3 region has the DNA TGCGCCAGCAGCCCAGGACAGGACCTTCAGCCCCAGCATTTT.

This clonotype was observed a handful of times. The V gene is TRBV2, the J gene TRBJ2-5; 8 bases match TRBD1. With V trimmed by 2 bases and J by 5 bases, 4 bases remained unmatched. The length of the CDR3 is 14 residues. Germline CDR1 SNHLY, CDR2 FYNNEI. The CDR3 protein is CASSEQGAGETQYF. CDR3 sequence (DNA): TGTGCCAGCAGTGAACAGGGGGCCGGGGAGACCCAGTACTTC.

The gene calls are TRBV9 and TRBJ2-6; D call uncertain. V lost 0 bases and J 0 bases, leaving 13 bases between the germline ends. The CDR3 sequence is 18 residues long. Germline assignment: CDR1 SGDLS and CDR2 YYNGEE. For the CDR3, the DNA is TGTGCCAGCAGCGTAGATGAACGGACGAGCTCTGGGGCCAACGTCCTGACTTTC. This translates into CASSVDERTSSGANVLTF.

This clonotype has a handful of counts. The chain uses TRBV7-9 and TRBJ2-7, with TRBD2 as a possible D gene (6 bases). V was trimmed by 3 bases and J by 0 bases, leaving 12 bases between them. CDR3 length: 15 residues. Germline CDR1 is SEHNR and CDR2 is FQNEAQ (reference sequence). The CDR3 sequence is CASSFGAGSSYEQYF. In nucleotides, the CDR3 is TGTGCCAGCAGCTTCGGGGCGGGGAGCTCCTACGAGCAGTACTTC.

The chain has TRBV5-1 and TRBJ1-1; 11 bases are a match to TRBD1. CDR1 is SGHRS, CDR2 YFSETQ, per germline. There are 17 residues in the CDR3. Trimming at V came to 5 bases and at J to 0 bases, leaving 9 bases not matched to a gene. In DNA form, the CDR3 reads TGCGCCAGCAGGTCTGGACAGGGGGCGAGGGTGAACACTGAAGCTTTCTTT. This translates into CASRSGQGARVNTEAFF.

This chain uses TRBV5-1 with TRBJ1-2; tentatively, D is TRBD1 (6 bases). Germline V lookup: CDR1 SGHRS, CDR2 YFSETQ. CDR3 length equals 13 residues. V was trimmed by 4 bases and J by 3 bases, leaving 10 bases between them. This chain's CDR3 is CASSDRQDYGYTF. DNA of the CDR3: TGCGCCAGCAGCGATCGACAGGACTATGGCTACACCTTC.

The chain combines TRBV25-1 with TRBJ1-2; 12 bases match TRBD1. Germline CDR1 is MGHDK and CDR2 is SYGVNS. The CDR3 consists of 15 residues. The V and J ends lost 4 bases and 4 bases, in that order; junction bases with no gene match: 4. CDR3: CASSAGTGGGYGYTF. DNA of the CDR3: TGTGCCAGCAGTGCGGGGACAGGGGGCGGCTATGGCTACACCTTC.

This clonotype was detected ten times or more. This chain connects TRBV6-2 or TRBV6-3 to TRBJ1-2, with D tentatively TRBD1 (6 bases). Germline assignment: CDR1 MNHEY and CDR2 SVGEGT. Trimming took 6 bases from V and 4 from J, leaving 21 bases between them. The CDR3 has 16 amino acids. This chain's CDR3 is CASSQDGTTGFYGYTF. The CDR3, as DNA: TGTGCCAGCAGCCAAGACGGGACAACGGGCTTCTATGGCTACACCTTC.

The rearrangement links TRBV9 to TRBJ1-1; 8 nucleotides agree with TRBD1. The V and J ends lost 4 bases and 5 bases, in that order; junction bases with no gene match: 10. The germline V gene has CDR1 SGDLS and CDR2 YYNGEE. The CDR3 has 15 residues. In DNA, the CDR3 is TGTGCCAGCAGCTCAACTCCAGACAGGGGAACTGAAGCTTTCTTT. Translating gives CASSSTPDRGTEAFF.

The J gene is TRBJ1-1, the V gene TRBV29-1, with D possibly TRBD1 on 6 matching bases. V was clipped by 6 bases and J by 0 bases, with 11 bases between them. There are 13 residues in the CDR3. The germline V gene has CDR1 SQVTM and CDR2 ANQGSEA. CDR3 in DNA: TGCAGCGTAACAGGGCGCATGAACACTGAAGCTTTCTTT. Residues: CSVTGRMNTEAFF. Full variable domain (rest looked up from reference TRBV29-1 and TRBJ1-1): SAVISQKPSRDICQRGTSLTIQCQVDSQVTMMFWYRQQPGQSLTLIATANQGSEATYESGFVIDKFPISRPNLTFSTLTVSNMSPEDSSIYLCSVTGRMNTEAFFGQGTRLTVV.

This clonotype was recorded a few times. The rearrangement joins TRBV20-1 to TRBJ2-5, with TRBD2 matching 9 bases. CDR1 and CDR2 (germline): DFQATT, SNEGSKA (reference sequence). This CDR3 spans 15 amino acids. V trimming: 6 bases; J trimming: 4 bases; junction bases outside the gene matches: 12. The CDR3 loop reads CSAHGAAGGPETQYF. In DNA form, the CDR3 reads TGCAGTGCCCACGGGGCGGCGGGGGGGCCAGAGACCCAGTACTTC.

This chain links TRBV10-3 with TRBJ1-1, with D unclear. The V gene's germline CDR1 is ENHRY and CDR2 SYGVKD. The V and J ends lost 6 bases and 3 bases respectively, with 11 bases between them. This CDR3 is built from 13 residues. This chain's CDR3 is CAISPATDTEAFF. Written as DNA, the CDR3 is TGTGCCATCAGCCCCGCGACGGACACTGAAGCTTTCTTT.

This clonotype was seen more than once but under ten times. This sequence joins TRBV7-8 and TRBJ2-1; the D gene is possibly TRBD1 (5 bases). Germline CDR1 reads SGHVS; CDR2 reads FQNEAQ. The germline V and J ends were trimmed by 4 bases and 15 bases, with 16 bases remaining between them. CDR3 size: 12 residues. CDR3 residues: CASSSDSFRRFF. The CDR3 DNA reads as TGTGCCAGCAGCTCCGACAGTTTTAGACGGTTCTTC.

This chain connects TRBV6-5 to TRBJ2-7; tentative D call: TRBD2 (5 bases). The CDR3 has 12 amino acids. The germline gives CDR1 MNHEY, CDR2 SVGAGI. Trimming shortened V by 6 bases and J by 6 bases, and 12 bases separated the two germline ends. CDR3 loop: CASSPPSTEQYF. The CDR3 bases are TGTGCCAGCAGCCCTCCTAGCACCGAGCAGTACTTC.

The rearrangement links TRBV19 to TRBJ2-4, with D maybe TRBD2 (5 bases). CDR3 size: 14 residues. The V and J ends lost 8 bases and 3 bases respectively, with 14 bases between them. Germline CDR1 LNHDA, CDR2 SQIVND (reference sequence). CDR3 amino acids: CASSNPGDKNIQYF. The DNA of the CDR3 is TGTGCCAGTTCAAACCCCGGGGACAAAAACATTCAGTACTTC.

The V and J genes are TRBV5-1 and TRBJ2-3; 8 nucleotides line up with TRBD1. The V gene's germline CDR1 is SGHRS and CDR2 YFSETQ. The V and J ends lost 5 bases and 4 bases, in that order; junction bases with no gene match: 6. The CDR3 totals 14 residues. CDR3 bases: TGCGCCAGCAGGGCAGGGGGCCGCGCAGATACGCAGTATTTT. It codes for CASRAGGRADTQYF.

The rearrangement uses TRBV4-1 and TRBJ2-2; 13 bases are a match to TRBD2. The V and J ends lost 1 base and 4 bases, in that order; junction bases with no gene match: 6. The CDR3 spans 18 residues. Per germline, CDR1 MGHRA and CDR2 YSYEKL. CDR3 nucleotide sequence: TGCGCCAGCAGCCAAGGAGCGACTAGCGGGGGGCCCACCGGGGAGCTGTTTTTT. It yields the protein CASSQGATSGGPTGELFF.

This clonotype was detected ten times or more. The J gene is TRBJ1-3, the V gene TRBV7-6; tentative D call: TRBD1 (6 bases). Germline V gene lookup returns CDR1 SGHVS and CDR2 FNYEAQ. CDR3 length: 13 amino acids. V was cut by 5 bases and J by 2 bases, with 7 bases left in between. CDR3 nucleotide sequence: TGTGCCAGCAGCCCAGGGGCTGGAAACACCATATATTTT. Translating it yields CASSPGAGNTIYF.

The rearrangement links TRBV4-3 to TRBJ2-5; D gene unclear. V lost 0 bases to trimming and J lost 5 bases, with 22 bases between them. Germline lookup yields CDR1 LGHNA and CDR2 YSLEER. The CDR3 is 18 residues long. The CDR3: CASSQDPVRADRSETQYF. The CDR3 DNA reads as TGCGCCAGCAGCCAAGATCCTGTTCGAGCCGACCGCTCGGAGACCCAGTACTTC.

This clonotype was counted between two and nine times. This chain joins TRBV6-1 and TRBJ2-5, with a possible D match to TRBD2 (5 bases). This CDR3 comprises 14 residues. With 6 bases removed from V and 2 bases from J, the gap between germline ends came to 13 bases. From germline, CDR1 is MNHNS and CDR2 SASEGT. The CDR3 loop reads CASSHGRRQETQYF. In nucleotides, the CDR3 is TGTGCCAGCAGCCATGGACGGAGGCAAGAGACCCAGTACTTC.

This clonotype has ten or more counts. This chain connects TRBV6-2 or TRBV6-3 to TRBJ2-1; 8 nucleotides match TRBD1. CDR1 MNHEY and CDR2 SVGEGT come from the germline V gene. The CDR3 has 17 residues. The ends lost 6 bases at V and 2 bases at J; junction bases unmatched: 12. CDR3 residues: CASSDRTGLLTYNEQFF. In DNA form, the CDR3 reads TGTGCCAGCAGCGATAGGACAGGGCTGTTGACCTACAATGAGCAGTTCTTC.

V is TRBV2 and J is TRBJ1-3; 11 bases match TRBD1. V was clipped by 5 bases and J by 4 bases; unmatched bases: 4. The CDR3 spans 15 residues. Germline lookup yields CDR1 SNHLY and CDR2 FYNNEI. CDR3 sequence (DNA): TGTGCCAGCAGTCTCGGGACAGGGGGAGGAAACACCATATATTTT. Its translation is CASSLGTGGGNTIYF.

There are many counts of this clonotype. The V gene is TRBV12-3 or TRBV12-4, the J gene TRBJ2-3; D unclear. This CDR3 region has 13 residues. Trimming cost V 1 base and J 2 bases, with 4 bases left between them. The chain's CDR3 is CASSLDITDTQYF. As DNA, the CDR3 is TGTGCCAGCAGTTTAGATATCACAGATACGCAGTATTTT.

The chain employs TRBV30 and TRBJ2-1; 11 bases are shared with TRBD2. Germline-derived CDR1 and CDR2 are GTSNPN and SVGIG (reference sequence). The CDR3 has 13 amino acids. Germline trimming cut 4 bases from V and 10 bases from J; bases unmatched to any gene: 6. In nucleotides, the CDR3 is TGTGCCTGGACTCTAGCGGGGGGTCGGGAGCAGTTCTTC. Translation: CAWTLAGGREQFF.

This clonotype was counted a few times. This chain joins TRBV6-5 and TRBJ1-5, with 11 bases matching TRBD1. CDR3 length: 16 amino acids. Germline values: CDR1 MNHEY, CDR2 SVGAGI. Trimming took 0 bases from V and 6 from J; bases not matched to a gene: 4. CDR3 DNA: TGTGCCAGCAGTTACTCAGGACAGGGGGCGGGTCAGCCCCAGCATTTT. It translates to CASSYSGQGAGQPQHF.

This chain connects TRBV9 to TRBJ2-1; 7 bases match TRBD1. Germline V CDR1 and CDR2: SGDLS, YYNGEE. There are 14 residues in the CDR3. The trim removed 1 base at V and 6 bases at J, leaving 4 bases unmatched. The CDR3 reads CASSVYTGANEQFF. CDR3 nucleotide sequence: TGTGCCAGCAGCGTATATACAGGGGCCAATGAGCAGTTCTTC. The whole variable domain, remainder taken from reference TRBV9 and TRBJ2-1, is DSGVTQTPKHLITATGQRVTLRCSPRSGDLSVYWYQQSLDQGLQFLIQYYNGEERAKGNILERFSAQQFPDLHSELNLSSLELGDSALYFCASSVYTGANEQFFGPGTRLTVL.